This entry lists 11 T cell receptor beta chains sequenced from one sample in a study of blood T cell repertoires in COVID-19. Assay: immunoSEQ multiplex PCR; the TCRdb copy retains only in-frame clones and omits some. The repertoire holds 150,000 or so clones, with approximately 85% as singletons. Sequenced input: peripheral blood. The receptors come from a man in his sixties who had recovered from COVID-19.

The chain combines TRBV5-4 with TRBJ1-3; 8 nucleotides align to TRBD1. Germline V lookup: CDR1 SGHNT, CDR2 YYREEE (reference sequence). The CDR3 loop spans 16 amino acids. J lost 3 bases, V lost 6 bases, and 11 bases had no gene match. The CDR3 protein is CASTIDPDRGGNTIYF. CDR3 sequence (DNA): TGTGCCAGCACCATCGACCCCGACAGGGGTGGAAACACCATATATTTT.

The V gene is TRBV5-1, the J gene TRBJ1-5; 10 bases align to TRBD1. The CDR3 is 14 amino acids. After removal of 3 bases from V and 6 bases from J, the junction contained 3 bases not matched to a gene. CDR1 and CDR2 from the germline V gene are SGHRS and YFSETQ. CDR3 residues: CASSSGQGGQPQHF. CDR3 DNA: TGCGCCAGCAGCTCCGGACAGGGGGGTCAGCCCCAGCATTTT.

J is TRBJ2-7 and V is TRBV19; TRBD1 matches at 8 bases. Germline V lookup: CDR1 LNHDA, CDR2 SQIVND (reference sequence). Germline trimming cut 7 bases from V and 3 bases from J; bases unmatched to any gene: 14. This CDR3 has 16 residues. The CDR3 loop reads CASTRYGGQANYEQYF. DNA for the CDR3: TGTGCCAGTACCAGATACGGGGGACAGGCGAACTACGAGCAGTACTTC.

As DNA, the CDR3 is TGTGCCAGCAGTAGAGGGGACACTTTGTCCTACAATGAGCAGTTCTTC. It is translated as CASSRGDTLSYNEQFF. V usage is TRBV28 and J usage is TRBJ2-1; possibly TRBD1 for D (6 bases). Germline CDR1 MDHEN, CDR2 SYDVKM. CDR3 length: 16 residues. The ends were cut back, 5 bases at V and 1 base at J, with 15 bases in the middle.

This clone was seen a few times. The chain uses TRBV18 and TRBJ2-1; TRBD1 is a possible D gene (5 bases). Germline CDR1 is KGHSH and CDR2 is LQKENI. The CDR3 totals 13 residues. The V end lost 0 bases, the J end lost 6 bases, and 6 bases lay between the germline ends. The CDR3 sequence: CASSPPGVNEQFF. The DNA of the CDR3 is TGTGCCAGCTCACCACCAGGGGTCAATGAGCAGTTCTTC.

This chain joins TRBV19 and TRBJ2-2, with TRBD2 as a possible D gene (6 bases). CDR3 size: 15 residues. The germline V gene encodes CDR1 LNHDA and CDR2 SQIVND (reference sequence). Trimming left V 5 bases short and J 0 bases short, with 10 bases between. CDR3 DNA: TGTGCCAGTAGTCCCCCGGGGGCGAACACCGGGGAGCTGTTTTTT. The encoded protein is CASSPPGANTGELFF.

The chain couples TRBV4-3 to TRBJ1-1, with a tentative D call TRBD1 (6 bases). This CDR3 is 15 amino acids long. Trimming cost V 0 bases and J 4 bases, with 12 bases left between them. From germline, CDR1 is LGHNA and CDR2 YSLEER. CDR3 sequence (DNA): TGCGCCAGCAGCCAAGACTGGGAGGGGGTCACTGAAGCTTTCTTT. Its translation: CASSQDWEGVTEAFF.

Only one count was recorded for this clone. The genes are TRBV18 and TRBJ1-1, with D perhaps matching TRBD1 (6 bases). Trimming shortened V by 2 bases and J by 0 bases, and 19 bases separated the two germline ends. The germline V gene encodes CDR1 KGHSH and CDR2 LQKENI. The CDR3 length is 18 residues. The CDR3 nucleotides are TGTGCCAGCTCACCAAGTTACTACGGACAGCTCATGAACACTGAAGCTTTCTTT. Translating gives CASSPSYYGQLMNTEAFF.

The chain links TRBV7-6 to TRBJ2-3, with D tentatively TRBD1 (5 bases). V was pared by 1 base and J by 0 bases, with 8 bases between. The CDR3 has 15 residues. Germline V lookup: CDR1 SGHVS, CDR2 FNYEAQ. In DNA, the CDR3 is TGTGCCAGCAGCTTAGGTCAGGGTAGCACAGATACGCAGTATTTT. Amino acid sequence: CASSLGQGSTDTQYF.

This clone was found once. V usage is TRBV2 and J usage is TRBJ1-2; D gene unclear. This CDR3 contains 10 residues. Trimming took 8 bases from V and 1 from J, leaving 2 bases between them. Germline values: CDR1 SNHLY, CDR2 FYNNEI. The DNA of the CDR3 is TGTGCCAGCCTTAACTATGGCTACACCTTC. As protein: CASLNYGYTF.

V gene TRBV7-8 combines with J gene TRBJ1-1, with D possibly TRBD1 on 5 matching bases. This CDR3 region has 18 residues. Trimming took off 5 bases at V and 0 bases at J, with 22 bases between the two ends. From germline, CDR1 is SGHVS and CDR2 FQNEAQ. The CDR3 here is CASSRLGAGRGVNTEAFF. For the CDR3, the DNA is TGTGCCAGCAGCAGGCTAGGGGCAGGGCGGGGCGTGAACACTGAAGCTTTCTTT.